This T cell receptor (beta chain) was recorded in a study of OX40 agonist ivuxolimab in advanced cancers. Study-wide background: The patients received ivuxolimab by intravenous route every 2 weeks at 0.01 to 10 mg/kg. Checkpoint inhibitors had been given previously to 40% of patients. The study's findings and limits: Some nonresponders additionally presented with little normalized T-cell clonal expansion. Relative to CD4+, CD8+ T cells held more expanded clones on average.

Of note for this clone: The antigen is undetermined.

V lost 3 bases to trimming and J lost 6 bases, with 7 bases between them. This CDR3 spans 12 amino acids. Germline values: CDR1 LNHNV, CDR2 YYDKDF (reference sequence). The protocol was immunoSEQ multiplex PCR, while the TCRdb copy is restricted to in-frame clones and leaves out a portion. Of more than 80,000 clones in the sample, about 90% were seen once. Specimen: CD4+ or CD8+ T cells sorted from blood, collected in a trial of the OX40 agonist ivuxolimab. This chain connects TRBV15 to TRBJ2-3, with D perhaps matching TRBD2 (6 bases). The TCR was taken from an adult with an advanced solid tumor such as melanoma, head and neck, liver or kidney cancer. The CDR3 spells CATSSRGDTQYF. The CDR3 nucleotides read TGTGCCACCAGCAGTCGGGGGGATACGCAGTATTTT.